Each of the 16 T cell receptor beta chains below was sequenced from the same sample in a study of blood T cells in healthy people across ages. It was with a sample-barcoded 5' primer and a J-beta primer mix that a second PCR of about 7 to 12 cycles was run. TCRdb independently ran MiXCR on the 5' RACE reads; one entry per CDR3 protein. Of 700,000 to 1,000,000 distinct CDR3 sequences in the sample, around two fifths were seen once. Sequencing was done on a sample of blood. The receptors shown here come from a man aged 60 to 75 in good health.

The J gene is TRBJ2-7, the V gene TRBV20-1; 9 positions match TRBD2. This CDR3 is 15 amino acids long. Germline V gives CDR1 DFQATT, CDR2 SNEGSKA (reference sequence). The V gene end was trimmed by 3 bases and the J gene end by 6 bases; junction bases not matched to a gene: 12. In DNA, the CDR3 is TGCAGTGCTAGTCTCGGTGGCGGGGGGGCCGTCGAGCAGTACTTC. The encoded protein is CSASLGGGGAVEQYF.

The V and J genes are TRBV7-9 and TRBJ2-5; no reliable D call. Trimming removed 7 bases from V and 11 bases from J, with 5 bases in between. The CDR3 length is 8 residues. Germline-derived CDR1 and CDR2 are SEHNR and FQNEAQ (reference sequence). In DNA form, the CDR3 reads TGTGCCAGCAATGAGCAGTACTTC. Translation gives CASNEQYF.

This clonotype was counted between two and nine times. The chain joins TRBV4-3 to TRBJ1-5, with a weak D call TRBD1 (6 bases). This CDR3 spans 16 amino acids. V lost 3 bases, J lost 3 bases, and 15 bases lay in between. Germline V gene data show CDR1 as LGHNA and CDR2 as YSLEER. CDR3: CASSQDTGPYNQPQHF. CDR3 DNA sequence: TGCGCCAGCAGCCAGGATACAGGGCCATACAATCAGCCCCAGCATTTT.

A few counts support this clonotype. The rearrangement joins TRBV9 to TRBJ1-1; D uncertain. This CDR3 region has 13 residues. The ends were cut back, 4 bases at V and 7 bases at J, with 14 bases in the middle. CDR1 SGDLS and CDR2 YYNGEE come from the germline V gene. Here the CDR3 reads CASSSPGVDEAFF. The DNA of the CDR3 is TGTGCCAGCAGCTCCCCCGGGGTGGATGAAGCTTTCTTT. Drawing the rest from reference TRBV9 and TRBJ1-1, the complete variable domain is DSGVTQTPKHLITATGQRVTLRCSPRSGDLSVYWYQQSLDQGLQFLIQYYNGEERAKGNILERFSAQQFPDLHSELNLSSLELGDSALYFCASSSPGVDEAFFGQGTRLTVV.

The chain is built from TRBV4-1 and TRBJ1-4, with TRBD1 as a possible D gene (6 bases). V shed 3 bases and J shed 10 bases, with 21 bases lying between them. Germline values: CDR1 MGHRA, CDR2 YSYEKL. The CDR3 spans 16 residues. CDR3 in amino acids: CASSHEDRGVFGKLFF. CDR3 DNA: TGCGCCAGCAGCCACGAGGACAGAGGTGTTTTTGGAAAACTGTTTTTT.

This clonotype was counted a few times. V and J are TRBV9 and TRBJ2-5; 10 positions agree with TRBD2. CDR3 length: 17 amino acids. From germline, CDR1 is SGDLS and CDR2 YYNGEE. Trimming took 5 bases from V and 2 from J; bases not matched to a gene: 12. The CDR3 protein is CASSIASGGVMQETQYF. The DNA for the CDR3 is TGTGCCAGCAGTATTGCTAGCGGGGGCGTGATGCAAGAGACCCAGTACTTC.

V is TRBV4-3 and J is TRBJ2-5, with TRBD2 matching 7 bases. The CDR3 is 17 residues long. J was trimmed by 1 base and V by 4 bases; bases with no gene match: 12. In germline, CDR1 is LGHNA, CDR2 YSLEER. This chain's CDR3 is CASSPRRAGESQETQYF. In DNA form, the CDR3 reads TGCGCCAGCAGCCCCAGAAGGGCGGGGGAGTCCCAAGAGACCCAGTACTTC.

J is TRBJ1-2 and V is TRBV7-9, with 7 bases aligning to TRBD1. Per the germline V gene, CDR1 is SEHNR and CDR2 is FQNEAQ (reference sequence). Unmatched junction bases numbered 9, after V lost 3 bases and J lost 8 bases. The CDR3 contains 14 residues. The chain's CDR3 is CASSLDRDRGGYTF. For the CDR3, the DNA is TGTGCCAGCAGCTTGGATCGGGACAGAGGAGGCTACACCTTC.

Details on this clonotype: One end of the junction fails to match germline, which may point to a read error. The rearrangement links TRBV12-3 or TRBV12-4 to TRBJ2-4; 8 bases map to TRBD1. TRBJ2-5 matches the DNA end more closely, so the J call is doubtful. CDR3 size: 17 residues. CDR3 nucleotide sequence: TGTGCCCGCAGAACCTTTCCAGGACAGGGTACTCAAGAGACCCAGTACTTC. It yields the protein CARRTFPGQGTQETQYF.

The rearrangement joins TRBV14 to TRBJ1-2; TRBD1 is a possible D gene (6 bases). Germline V CDR1 and CDR2: SGHDN, FVKESK. This CDR3 is 17 amino acids long. V was clipped by 4 bases and J by 7 bases, with 25 bases between them. The CDR3 coding sequence is TGTGCCAGCAGCCCTGGAGGGTCGAGCCGCAGGGGATCTGGCTACACCTTC. Its protein product is CASSPGGSSRRGSGYTF.

The chain carries TRBV15 and TRBJ2-3; D is unclear. The germline gives CDR1 LNHNV, CDR2 YYDKDF (reference sequence). V dropped 0 bases and J dropped 6 bases, with 7 bases sitting between them. The CDR3 has 13 amino acids. Here the CDR3 reads CATSRDFPDTQYF. CDR3 nucleotide sequence: TGTGCCACCAGCAGAGATTTTCCCGATACGCAGTATTTT. Full variable domain (remainder filled in from reference TRBV15 and TRBJ2-3): DAMVIQNPRYQVTQFGKPVTLSCSQTLNHNVMYWYQQKSSQAPKLLFHYYDKDFNNEADTPDNFQSRRPNTSFCFLDIRSPGLGDTAMYLCATSRDFPDTQYFGPGTRLTVL.

The J gene is TRBJ2-3, the V gene TRBV6-5; 11 bases are a match to TRBD2. There are 16 residues in the CDR3. The germline gives CDR1 MNHEY, CDR2 SVGAGI. Losses at the gene ends were 4 bases for V and 6 bases for J; bases not matched to a gene: 9. As DNA, the CDR3 is TGTGCCAGCAGTTCCGTGCTAGCGGGGGGTAGTGATACGCAGTATTTT. This encodes CASSSVLAGGSDTQYF.

CDR3 region: CATSPDGVSETQYF. The CDR3 coding sequence is TGTGCCACCAGCCCCGACGGGGTTTCAGAGACCCAGTACTTC. The J gene is TRBJ2-5, the V gene TRBV15, with a tentative D call TRBD2 (5 bases). Trimming stripped 5 bases from V and 4 bases from J, with 14 bases between. This CDR3 is 14 amino acids long. Per the germline V gene, CDR1 is LNHNV and CDR2 is YYDKDF (reference sequence).

The chain employs TRBV10-3 and TRBJ1-6; D call uncertain. V lost 2 bases to trimming and J lost 18 bases, with 17 bases between them. The CDR3 has 13 residues. Germline CDR1 and CDR2: ENHRY and SYGVKD. In DNA, the CDR3 is TGTGCCATCAGTGAGGCGACCGCTACGGGCCCCCACTTT. Residues: CAISEATATGPHF.

The sample holds a few counts of this clonotype. The gene calls are TRBV18 and TRBJ2-1, with 10 bases fitting TRBD2. Per the germline V gene, CDR1 is KGHSH and CDR2 is LQKENI. The CDR3 consists of 15 residues. Losses at the gene ends were 3 bases for V and 5 bases for J; bases not matched to a gene: 4. CDR3 coding DNA: TGTGCCAGCTCACCGGCTAGCGGGGGAAACAATGAGCAGTTCTTC. As protein: CASSPASGGNNEQFF.

This chain uses TRBV7-2 with TRBJ2-7; perhaps D is TRBD1 or TRBD2 (6 bases each). Germline loops: CDR1 SGHTA, CDR2 FQGNSA. Deletions cut 5 bases from V and 2 bases from J, with 16 bases between. This CDR3 comprises 15 residues. CDR3 amino acids: CASSEGPGEAYEQYF. The CDR3 DNA is TGTGCCAGCAGCGAAGGCCCAGGGGAGGCCTACGAGCAGTACTTC.